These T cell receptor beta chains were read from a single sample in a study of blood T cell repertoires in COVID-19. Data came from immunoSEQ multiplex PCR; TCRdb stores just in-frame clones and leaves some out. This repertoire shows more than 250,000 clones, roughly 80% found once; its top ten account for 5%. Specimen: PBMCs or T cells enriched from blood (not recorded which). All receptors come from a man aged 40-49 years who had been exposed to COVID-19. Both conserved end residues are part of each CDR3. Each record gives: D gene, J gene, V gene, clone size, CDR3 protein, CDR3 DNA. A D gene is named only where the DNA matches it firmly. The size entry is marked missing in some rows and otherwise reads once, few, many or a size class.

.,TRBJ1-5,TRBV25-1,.,CASRGIGGANQPQHF,TGTGCCAGCAGAGGAATAGGGGGGGCAAATCAGCCCCAGCATTTT
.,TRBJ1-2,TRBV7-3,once,CASSPDRNYGYTF,TGTGCCAGCAGCCCAGACAGAAACTATGGCTACACCTTC
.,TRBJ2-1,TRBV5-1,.,CASSELYNEQFF,TGCGCCAGCAGCGAACTTTACAATGAGCAGTTCTTC
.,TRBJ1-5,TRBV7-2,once,CASSSPGGGGSNQPQHF,TGTGCCAGCAGCTCCCCGGGGGGGGGAGGGAGCAATCAGCCCCAGCATTTT
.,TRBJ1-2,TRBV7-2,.,CASSFPKAGGYTF,TGTGCCAGCAGCTTTCCAAAAGCGGGTGGCTACACCTTC
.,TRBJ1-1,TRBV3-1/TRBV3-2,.,CASRGGGATTEAFF,TGTGCCAGCAGGGGGGGAGGAGCGACGACTGAAGCTTTCTTT
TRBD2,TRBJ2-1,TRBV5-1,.,CASSLSGGGYNEQFF,TGCGCCAGCAGCTTATCGGGAGGGGGGTACAATGAGCAGTTCTTC
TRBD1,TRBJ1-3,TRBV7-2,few,CASSTGQGNTIYF,TGTGCCAGCAGCACAGGACAGGGGAACACCATATATTTT
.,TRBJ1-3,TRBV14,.,CASADSGNTIYF,TGTGCCAGTGCGGACTCTGGAAACACCATATATTTT
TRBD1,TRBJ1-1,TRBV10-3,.,CAISEADRGWTEAFF,TGTGCCATCAGTGAGGCCGACAGGGGTTGGACTGAAGCTTTCTTT
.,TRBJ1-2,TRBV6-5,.,CASSYRSTRGGGYTF,TGTGCCAGCAGTTACCGTTCGACTAGGGGAGGGGGCTACACCTTC
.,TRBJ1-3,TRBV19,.,CASRSRRVSENTIYF,TGTGCCAGTAGATCCCGCAGGGTCTCGGAAAACACCATATATTTT
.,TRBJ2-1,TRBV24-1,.,CATEDDFSGGGYMNEQFF,TGTGCCACCGAAGATGACTTCTCTGGGGGCGGGTACATGAATGAGCAGTTCTTC
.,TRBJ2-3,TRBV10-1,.,CATAGGTQGLGDTQYF,TGCGCCACAGCTGGGGGTACACAGGGCTTAGGAGATACGCAGTATTTT
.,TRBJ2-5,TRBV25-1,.,CASSELRVETQYF,TGTGCCAGCAGTGAATTAAGAGTAGAGACCCAGTACTTC